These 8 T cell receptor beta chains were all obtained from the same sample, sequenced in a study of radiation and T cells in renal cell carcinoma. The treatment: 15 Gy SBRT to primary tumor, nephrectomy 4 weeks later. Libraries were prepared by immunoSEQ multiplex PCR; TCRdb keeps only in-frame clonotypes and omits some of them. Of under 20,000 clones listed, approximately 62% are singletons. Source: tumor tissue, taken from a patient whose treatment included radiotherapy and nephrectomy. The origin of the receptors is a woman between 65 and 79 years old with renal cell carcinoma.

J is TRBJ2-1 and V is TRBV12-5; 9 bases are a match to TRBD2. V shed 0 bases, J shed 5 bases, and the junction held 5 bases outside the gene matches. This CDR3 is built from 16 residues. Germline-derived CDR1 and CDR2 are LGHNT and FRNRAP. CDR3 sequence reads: CASGLVGSGGHNEQFF. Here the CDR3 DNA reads TGTGCTAGTGGTTTGGTAGGTAGCGGGGGCCACAATGAGCAGTTCTTC.

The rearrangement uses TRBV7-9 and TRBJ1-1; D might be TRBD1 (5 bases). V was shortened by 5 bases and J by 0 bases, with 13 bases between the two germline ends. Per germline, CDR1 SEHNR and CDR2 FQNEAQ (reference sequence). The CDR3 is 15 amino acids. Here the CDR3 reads CASSQGPGMNTEAFF. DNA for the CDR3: TGTGCCAGCAGCCAGGGCCCAGGGATGAACACTGAAGCTTTCTTT. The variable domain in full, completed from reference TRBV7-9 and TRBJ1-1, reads DTGVSQNPRHKITKRGQNVTFRCDPISEHNRLYWYRQTLGQGPEFLTYFQNEAQLEKSRLLSDRFSAERPKGSFSTLEIQRTEQGDSAMYLCASSQGPGMNTEAFFGQGTRLTVV.

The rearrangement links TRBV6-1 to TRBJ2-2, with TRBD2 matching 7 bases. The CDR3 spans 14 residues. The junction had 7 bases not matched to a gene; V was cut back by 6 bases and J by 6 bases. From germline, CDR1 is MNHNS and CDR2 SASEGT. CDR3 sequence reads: CASRGGRNAGELFF. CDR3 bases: TGTGCCAGCAGGGGGGGGAGAAACGCCGGGGAGCTGTTTTTT.

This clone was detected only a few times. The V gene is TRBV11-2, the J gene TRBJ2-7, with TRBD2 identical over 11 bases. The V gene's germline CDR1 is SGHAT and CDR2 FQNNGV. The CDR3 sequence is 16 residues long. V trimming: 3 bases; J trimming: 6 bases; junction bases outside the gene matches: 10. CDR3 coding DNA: TGTGCCAGCAGCTTGTTTGTAGCGGGGGGGCGGCGCGAGCAGTACTTC. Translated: CASSLFVAGGRREQYF.

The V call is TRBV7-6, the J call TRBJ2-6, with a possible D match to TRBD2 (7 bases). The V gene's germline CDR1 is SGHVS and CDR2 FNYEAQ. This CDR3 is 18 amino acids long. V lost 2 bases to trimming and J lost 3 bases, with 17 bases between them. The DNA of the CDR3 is TGTGCCAGCAGCTTATGGACCACAGGGAGGGATGGGGCCAACGTCCTGACTTTC. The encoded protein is CASSLWTTGRDGANVLTF.

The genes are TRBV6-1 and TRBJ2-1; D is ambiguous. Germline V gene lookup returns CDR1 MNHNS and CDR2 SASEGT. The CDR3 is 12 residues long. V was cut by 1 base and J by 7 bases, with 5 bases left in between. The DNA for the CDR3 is TGTGCCAGCAGTGAAGGGTTTAATGAGCAGTTCTTC. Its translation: CASSEGFNEQFF.

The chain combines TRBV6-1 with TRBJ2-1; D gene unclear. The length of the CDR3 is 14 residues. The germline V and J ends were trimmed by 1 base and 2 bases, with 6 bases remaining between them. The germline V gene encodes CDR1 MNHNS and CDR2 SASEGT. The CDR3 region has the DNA TGTGCCAGCAGTGAAGTAACCACCTACAATGAGCAGTTCTTC. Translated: CASSEVTTYNEQFF.

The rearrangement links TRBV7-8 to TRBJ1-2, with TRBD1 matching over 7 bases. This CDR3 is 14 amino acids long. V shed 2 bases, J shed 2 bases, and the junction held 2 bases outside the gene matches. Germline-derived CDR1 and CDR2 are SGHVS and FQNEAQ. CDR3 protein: CASSLLTGNYGYTF. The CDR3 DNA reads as TGTGCCAGCAGCTTATTGACAGGGAACTATGGCTACACCTTC.